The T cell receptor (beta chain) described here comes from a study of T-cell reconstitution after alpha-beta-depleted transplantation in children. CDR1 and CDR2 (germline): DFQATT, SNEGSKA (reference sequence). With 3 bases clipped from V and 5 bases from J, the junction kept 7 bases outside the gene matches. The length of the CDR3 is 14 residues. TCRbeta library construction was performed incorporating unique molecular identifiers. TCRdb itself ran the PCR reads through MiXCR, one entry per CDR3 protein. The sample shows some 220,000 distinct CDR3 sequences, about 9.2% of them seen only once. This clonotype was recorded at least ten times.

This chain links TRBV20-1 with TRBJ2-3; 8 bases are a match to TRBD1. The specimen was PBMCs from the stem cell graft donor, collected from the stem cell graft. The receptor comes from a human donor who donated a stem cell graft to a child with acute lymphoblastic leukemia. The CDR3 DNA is TGCAGTGCTAGTCGGAGCAGGGGGCAAGATACGCAGTATTTT. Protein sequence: CSASRSRGQDTQYF.